This T cell receptor (beta chain) was obtained from a study of T cells in Graves' hyperthyroidism and ophthalmopathy (dated by TCRdb to between 2018 and 2021). Notes on the research overall: Peripheral blood was sampled at the time of initial diagnosis, prior to any treatment. A discovery cohort of about 100 patients, 43 with Graves' ophthalmopathy and 55 to 60 with stable Graves' hyperthyroidism, was used to find distinguishing TCR V-J signatures. Whether ophthalmopathy could be predicted prospectively was tested in an independent validation cohort made up of roughly 20 hyperthyroidism patients plus 17 patients who later progressed to ophthalmopathy. The approximately 100 discovery patients were randomly split 7:3 into training and test sets. In about 6 Graves' hyperthyroidism patients, the study also compared T-cell repertoires from thyroid tissue with T-cell repertoires from blood. Following sampling, methimazole starting at 30 mg daily was given to hyperthyroidism patients, and high-dose intravenous methylprednisolone was given to ophthalmopathy patients. According to the paper, TCR Vbeta CDR3 sequencing was carried out on over 130 peripheral blood samples, which came from approximately 41 ophthalmopathy, 75 or so hyperthyroidism and some 17 progressor patients.

A patient counted as having stable Graves' hyperthyroidism if no progression to ophthalmopathy occurred over 18 months of follow-up. The hyperthyroidism patients were between 18 and 65 years old and newly diagnosed, with a disease duration of less than 2 months. Any patient with an uncontrolled infection, another autoimmune disease, pregnancy or lactation was excluded. Diagnoses relied on clinical symptoms, serum thyroxine and TRAb, thyroid ultrasound and orbital computed tomography. PBMCs were isolated from approximately 10 ml of fresh peripheral blood by Ficoll-Paque density gradient centrifugation. Total RNA was extracted with Trizol reagent, and quality was checked on an Agilent 2100 Bioanalyzer. The full study reports these points: In validation, the model predicted progression to ophthalmopathy with roughly 70% sensitivity and around 72% specificity, a median of 6.5 months before onset. No statistical method was used to set the sample size in advance, and investigators knew the group allocation. Blood samples also contained most of the expanded thyroid clonotypes (frequency above 0.001), which suggests that blood repertoires may reflect thyroid immune responses. A 13 V-J signature model separated ophthalmopathy from stable hyperthyroidism, with around 91% sensitivity and about 81% specificity in cross-validation and 80%/75% in testing.

The TCR beta CDR3 regions were amplified from RNA transcripts. A first-round RT-PCR of the TCR CDR3 used the HTBI primer set with the Qiagen OneStep RT-PCR kit. Libraries were constructed in a second round of multiplex PCR, after which size selection and purification were carried out. Libraries were sequenced paired-end with 100 bp reads on an Illumina HiSeq2000. Under the source paper's analysis protocol: Raw data were processed with SOAPnuke, discarding reads with adapters, uncalled bases, mean Phred below 15, or no exact constant-primer or identifier match. COPE v1.2.5 was used to merge the high-quality paired reads, and each unique nucleotide sequence was defined as a clonotype. Clonotypes were aligned to IMGT TRBV, TRBD and TRBJ reference segments using MiTCR v1.1. The analysis was restricted to V-J combinations with a frequency above 0.0001, which together covered roughly 99% of the repertoires. A TCS score was defined as the ratio of F50 (clonal expansion) to E x V (chaos), with BLOSUM62-based TCRdist applied between CDR3 peptides within each V-J. Welch's t-statistics and random forest reduced some 510 V-J features to roughly 13, which were used in a naive Bayes classifier (R e1071). TCRdb reran the public reads through fastp at Q25 and MiXCR, keeping productive beta chains. All rows with the same CDR3 protein become a single entry with the most common DNA and genes. The V and J calls were not made by the authors but by TCRdb's processing. In this sample the table shows around 690,000 distinct CDR3 sequences, roughly 17% of which occur a single time. Around 16% of the sample goes to the ten largest clones.

A remark on this clonotype: No cognate antigen has been identified for it. Base qualities are not provided; no much larger clone lies one nucleotide away.

This TCR derives from a man aged 45-65 years with Graves' hyperthyroidism. Sequences were obtained from blood.

The CDR3 in this case is CASSSRSTSYEQYF. The bases read TGCGCCAGCAGCTCGAGGTCGACGTCCTACGAGCAGTACTTC. The V and J segments used are TRBV5-1 and TRBJ2-7, with no D gene named confidently. Inclusive of the bounding cysteine and phenylalanine, the CDR3 is 14 residues long. Left in the record is the CDR3 DNA by itself, 42 bases read in frame from the first base. V and J lose 3 bases and 1 base, and a span of 11 bases separates them. From the germline V gene, CDR1 is SGHRS and CDR2 is YFSETQ.